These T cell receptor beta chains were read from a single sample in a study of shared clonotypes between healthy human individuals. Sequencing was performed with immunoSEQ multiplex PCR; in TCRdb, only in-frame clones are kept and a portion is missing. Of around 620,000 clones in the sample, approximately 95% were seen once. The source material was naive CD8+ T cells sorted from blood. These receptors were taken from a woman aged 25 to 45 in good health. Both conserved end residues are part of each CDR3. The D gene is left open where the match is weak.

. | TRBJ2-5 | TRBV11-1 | CASSAGFVGETQYF
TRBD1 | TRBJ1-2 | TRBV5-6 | CASSIGTGGYTF
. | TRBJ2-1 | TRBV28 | CASRTDSHNEQFF
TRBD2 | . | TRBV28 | CASSFEGGSYEQYF
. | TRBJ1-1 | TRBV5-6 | CASSLGRGEAFF
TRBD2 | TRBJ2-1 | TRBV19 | CASSSSVIAGKASSYNEQFF
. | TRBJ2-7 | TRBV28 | CASSLWRGGEQYF
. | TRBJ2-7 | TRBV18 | CASSPGGTYEQYF
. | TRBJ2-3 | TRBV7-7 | CASSPNMETDTQYF
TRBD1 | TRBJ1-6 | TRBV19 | CASTPGGLNSPLHF
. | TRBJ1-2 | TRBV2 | CASNQGGLDGYTF
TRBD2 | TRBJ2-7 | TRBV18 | CASSPPTGGPFDYEQYF
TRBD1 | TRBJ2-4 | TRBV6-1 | CASSPGTGMGIQYF
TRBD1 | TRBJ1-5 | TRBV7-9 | CASSLGQGMQPQHF
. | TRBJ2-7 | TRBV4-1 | CASSPYGGDYEQYF
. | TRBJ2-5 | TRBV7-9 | CASSNSGGPQRETQYF
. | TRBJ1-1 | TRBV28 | CASSLRTENTEAFF
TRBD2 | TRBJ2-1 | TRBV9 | CASGRPGGRAGGSYNEQFF
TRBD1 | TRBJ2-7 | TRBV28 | CASRGTGTDEQYF
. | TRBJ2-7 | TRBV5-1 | CASSFGQTYEQYF
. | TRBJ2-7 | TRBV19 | CASSIVAGNGEQYF
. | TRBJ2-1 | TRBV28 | CASSYLNEQFF
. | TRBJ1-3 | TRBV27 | CASSYSAGTSGNTIYF
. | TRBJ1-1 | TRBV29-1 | CSVGSAGLNTEAFF
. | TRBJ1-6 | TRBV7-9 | CASSSPLNSPLHF
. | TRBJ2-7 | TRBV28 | CASSLGRTYEQYF
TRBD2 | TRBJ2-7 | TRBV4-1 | CASSQGLAGREQYF
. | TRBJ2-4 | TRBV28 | CASSLASDLAKNIQYF
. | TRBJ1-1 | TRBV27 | CASSFKGYTEAFF
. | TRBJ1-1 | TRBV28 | CASSLKFPRPWNTEAFF
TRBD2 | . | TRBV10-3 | CAISESAVSAGGSYEQYF
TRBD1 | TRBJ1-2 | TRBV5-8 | CASSLPTGVDGYTF
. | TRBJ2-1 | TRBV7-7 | CASSSGDYRNEQFF
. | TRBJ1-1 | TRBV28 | CASSHNTEAFF
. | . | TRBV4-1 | CASSHGTAPYEQYF
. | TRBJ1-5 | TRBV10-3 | CAIGGGQPQHF
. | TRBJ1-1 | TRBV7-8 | CASSPTGMGEAFF
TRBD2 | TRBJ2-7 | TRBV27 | CASSSHFASGRRGEQYF
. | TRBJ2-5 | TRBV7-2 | CASSPHPGTTSQETQYF
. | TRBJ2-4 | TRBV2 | CASSARIEHIQYF
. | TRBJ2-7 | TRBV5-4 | CASSSGDKVDEQYF
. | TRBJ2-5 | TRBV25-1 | CASSDPLETQYF
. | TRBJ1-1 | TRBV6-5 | CAASGGSEAFF
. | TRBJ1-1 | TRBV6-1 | CASSRWEGNTEAFF